The text below deals with one TCR beta chain. This record belongs to a study of blood T cell repertoires in COVID-19. In the study's own analysis: Amplification of reference gene primers provided the estimated nucleated cell counts. Method: immunoSEQ multiplex PCR; TCRdb's copy keeps in-frame clones and lacks some. That table furnishes V, J and clone size, whereas the DNA furnished D and trimming. Altogether 200,000 or so clones are present, 89% being singletons, with the ten largest covering 2% to 2.5%. CDR3 length: 16 residues. Germline V gene sequence: CDR1 SNHLY, CDR2 FYNNEI. The V gene end was trimmed by 6 bases and the J gene end by 0 bases; junction bases not matched to a gene: 7.

V is TRBV2 and J is TRBJ1-4; 7 bases are shared with TRBD1. Material for sequencing was PBMCs or T cells enriched from blood (not recorded which). This sequence was found in a woman aged 40 to 50 with acute COVID-19. The CDR3 sequence: CASRRQGTATNEKLFF. The CDR3, as DNA: TGTGCCAGCAGACGACAGGGAACTGCAACTAATGAAAAACTGTTTTTT.